Below, one TCR beta chain is given with its context. Antigen unknown. The study ran the assay at deep level. It was across several immunoSEQ plates that each subset's genomic DNA was evenly split. Sequenced by immunoSEQ multiplex PCR; TCRdb stores in-frame clones only, minus some. The sample contains fewer than 600,000 clones, around 78% of which appear only once. This sample is drawn from a study of shared clonotypes between healthy human individuals. Without sorting, samples used tens of millions of PBMCs for genomic DNA. Looked up from germline, CDR1 is LGHNA and CDR2 is YNFKEQ. V was cut by 0 bases and J by 9 bases, with 8 bases left in between. The length of the CDR3 is 12 residues. Study findings and constraints: Expectations were that clonotype sharing among donors would be affected by sequencing depth.

Sequencing was done on a sample of PBMCs. V gene TRBV4-2 combines with J gene TRBJ2-5, with D maybe TRBD2 (6 bases). This TCR came from a woman in her thirties or forties in good health. Some clones in this sample may be carry-over from other donors' samples. The CDR3 DNA sequence: TGTGCCAGCAGCCAAGATGGAGGGCCCCAGTACTTC. Translated, it gives CASSQDGGPQYF.